The 32 T cell receptor beta chains below all came from one sample that was sequenced in a study of cytomegalovirus exposure and HLA in healthy donors. Amplification used 60 Vbeta primers and 13 Jbeta primers. Method: immunoSEQ multiplex PCR; TCRdb's copy keeps in-frame clones and lacks some. Of 150,000 to 200,000 clones listed, roughly 87% are singletons. The sequenced sample was PBMCs. The receptors here all came from a woman under 40 in good health and CMV-seronegative.

This rearrangement joins TRBV19 to TRBJ1-5; D is perhaps TRBD1 (5 bases). From germline, CDR1 is LNHDA and CDR2 SQIVND (reference sequence). The CDR3 is 14 residues long. The V gene lost 5 bases and the J gene lost 6 bases, with 14 bases spanning the gap. The CDR3 here is CASSVGQLGQPQHF. CDR3 nucleotide sequence: TGTGCCAGTAGTGTAGGACAATTGGGTCAGCCCCAGCATTTT.

This clone was found once. The V and J genes are TRBV9 and TRBJ2-7; 8 bases are a match to TRBD1. Germline lookup yields CDR1 SGDLS and CDR2 YYNGEE. The CDR3 consists of 14 residues. V lost 4 bases to trimming and J lost 5 bases; unmatched junction nucleotides: 8. Written as DNA, the CDR3 is TGTGCCAGCAGCCCGAGGGACAGGCAGGACGAGCAGTACTTC. This gives the protein CASSPRDRQDEQYF.

Concerning this clone: One junction end disagrees with the germline gene, perhaps due to a read error. The chain uses TRBV4-1 and TRBJ2-7; 12 bases agree with TRBD2. This CDR3 has 18 residues. The germline V gene has CDR1 MGHRA and CDR2 YSYEKL. CDR3 nucleotides: TGCGCCAGCAGCCCCACCCTCGGACTAGCGGGGACCTCCTCCGAGCAGTACTTC. Amino acids: CASSPTLGLAGTSSEQYF.

V and J are TRBV30 and TRBJ1-5, with 10 bases identical to TRBD1. The ends lost 4 bases at V and 4 bases at J; junction bases unmatched: 4. This CDR3 region has 14 residues. Germline lookup yields CDR1 GTSNPN and CDR2 SVGIG (reference sequence). CDR3 nucleotides: TGTGCCTGGACATCGGGACAGGGGAATCAGCCCCAGCATTTT. The encoded protein is CAWTSGQGNQPQHF.

The chain carries TRBV7-3 and TRBJ2-3; D is possibly TRBD2 (6 bases). This CDR3 comprises 13 residues. V gave up 5 bases and J gave up 4 bases, with 10 bases separating them. The germline V gene encodes CDR1 SGHTA and CDR2 FQGTGA. The CDR3 reads CASSQRRADTQYF. CDR3 DNA sequence: TGTGCCAGCAGCCAACGGAGGGCAGATACGCAGTATTTT.

The chain links TRBV7-8 to TRBJ2-3; 9 bases align to TRBD1. In germline, CDR1 is SGHVS, CDR2 FQNEAQ. V lost 5 bases and J lost 5; bases outside the gene matches: 5. This CDR3 is 14 amino acids long. CDR3 protein: CASSPRQGGDTQYF. CDR3 nucleotides: TGTGCCAGCAGCCCTCGACAGGGGGGAGATACGCAGTATTTT.

This clone was seen once. The chain links TRBV5-4 to TRBJ2-1; TRBD2 matches at 12 bases. Trimming cost V 2 bases and J 7 bases; bases outside gene matches: 1. Germline loops: CDR1 SGHNT, CDR2 YYREEE (reference sequence). The CDR3 has 14 residues. CDR3 protein: CASSFGTSGNEQFF. The CDR3 nucleotides read TGTGCCAGCAGCTTCGGGACTAGCGGGAATGAGCAGTTCTTC.

CDR3 in DNA: TGTGCCAGCAGCCCACAGGGAAACTATGGCTACACCTTC. Translated: CASSPQGNYGYTF. The chain is built from TRBV7-2 and TRBJ1-2; a weak D match, TRBD1 (6 bases). V lost 5 bases to trimming and J lost 2 bases, with 9 bases between them. CDR1 and CDR2 from the germline V gene are SGHTA and FQGNSA. This CDR3 is built from 13 residues.

The genes are TRBV4-1 and TRBJ2-5; 9 bases are shared with TRBD1. The CDR3 runs to 15 residues. J was trimmed by 2 bases and V by 1 base; bases with no gene match: 2. Per germline, CDR1 MGHRA and CDR2 YSYEKL. CDR3 loop: CASSQVGQGQETQYF. DNA for the CDR3: TGCGCCAGCAGCCAAGTAGGACAGGGGCAAGAGACCCAGTACTTC.

The chain employs TRBV12-5 and TRBJ1-2; TRBD1 might be the D (6 bases). This CDR3 spans 16 amino acids. Deletions cut 0 bases from V and 8 bases from J, with 19 bases between. The V gene's germline CDR1 is LGHNT and CDR2 FRNRAP. DNA for the CDR3: TGTGCTAGTGGTTTGGTACTGAGCAGGGGAGCTCGCGGCTACACCTTC. Translated, it gives CASGLVLSRGARGYTF.

The V and J genes are TRBV29-1 and TRBJ1-4; 8 bases are a match to TRBD1. With 1 base clipped from V and 12 bases from J, the junction kept 10 bases outside the gene matches. Germline V gene sequence: CDR1 SQVTM, CDR2 ANQGSEA. The CDR3 covers 14 residues. The CDR3 DNA is TGCAGCGTTGAAGCCAGGGAGCAGGGGGCAGAACTGTTTTTT. Its protein product is CSVEAREQGAELFF.

This clone appeared once. This rearrangement joins TRBV7-9 to TRBJ1-4, with D possibly TRBD1 on 5 matching bases. Germline V gene data show CDR1 as SEHNR and CDR2 as FQNEAQ (reference sequence). Between the trimmed V and J ends, which lost 5 bases and 2 bases, there was a span of 12 bases. This CDR3 spans 15 amino acids. In nucleotides, the CDR3 is TGTGCCAGCAGCGAAGGGACTTTCACTAATGAAAAACTGTTTTTT. Its protein product is CASSEGTFTNEKLFF.

The rearrangement joins TRBV7-2 to TRBJ2-3; possibly TRBD1 for D (6 bases). Trimming pared 1 base from V and 2 bases from J, leaving 13 bases between. The CDR3 is 16 amino acids. Germline assignment: CDR1 SGHTA and CDR2 FQGNSA. The CDR3 reads CASSLEWGRNTDTQYF. The CDR3 nucleotides read TGTGCCAGCAGCTTAGAATGGGGGCGCAACACAGATACGCAGTATTTT.

The chain links TRBV15 to TRBJ1-5; D unclear. CDR3 length: 15 amino acids. Trimming stripped 1 base from V and 2 bases from J, with 9 bases between. Germline CDR1 reads LNHNV; CDR2 reads YYDKDF (reference sequence). Written as DNA, the CDR3 is TGTGCCACCAGCAGAGGCGGGCAGGGCAATCAGCCCCAGCATTTT. This translates into CATSRGGQGNQPQHF.

The V and J genes are TRBV5-4 and TRBJ1-2; TRBD1 matches 7 bases. This CDR3 has 14 residues. From germline, CDR1 is SGHNT and CDR2 YYREEE (reference sequence). J was trimmed by 2 bases and V by 4 bases; bases with no gene match: 5. Here the CDR3 reads CASSLDRMNYGYTF. The CDR3, as DNA: TGTGCCAGCAGCCTGGACAGGATGAACTATGGCTACACCTTC.

This clone was seen only a few times. The rearrangement links TRBV7-9 to TRBJ2-7, with 12 bases fitting TRBD2. V was pared by 4 bases and J by 7 bases, with 5 bases of the junction left unmatched. The CDR3 spans 14 residues. Germline loops: CDR1 SEHNR, CDR2 FQNEAQ (reference sequence). The CDR3 reads CASSSSGRASEQYF. The CDR3 region has the DNA TGTGCCAGCAGCTCTAGCGGGAGGGCCTCTGAGCAGTACTTC.

The genes are TRBV5-1 and TRBJ2-1; 8 bases are a match to TRBD2. The V segment lost 7 bases and the J segment 8 bases; nucleotides outside the gene matches: 8. CDR1 and CDR2 (germline): SGHRS, YFSETQ. This CDR3 has 13 amino acids. Here the CDR3 reads CASSTSGLYEQFF. CDR3 coding DNA: TGCGCCAGCTCTACTAGCGGTCTCTATGAGCAGTTCTTC.

This clone was picked up one time. The CDR3 region is CASSRQGGVREKLFF. The CDR3 DNA follows: TGTGCCAGCAGCCGGCAGGGGGGTGTCCGGGAAAAACTGTTTTTT. V and J are TRBV4-2 and TRBJ1-4, with 7 bases lining up with TRBD1. The CDR3 consists of 15 residues. Germline CDR1 and CDR2: LGHNA and YNFKEQ. V lost 4 bases to trimming and J lost 8 bases; unmatched junction nucleotides: 10.

This clone was counted between two and nine times. The chain combines TRBV4-2 with TRBJ2-2, with TRBD2 matching over 8 bases. The CDR3 runs to 19 residues. Trimming cost V 1 base and J 5 bases; bases outside gene matches: 15. Germline values: CDR1 LGHNA, CDR2 YNFKEQ. The CDR3 sequence: CASSQGGGFGTRDTGELFF. The CDR3 DNA follows: TGTGCCAGCAGCCAAGGTGGGGGTTTCGGGACTAGGGATACCGGGGAGCTGTTTTTT.

This clone has just a few counts. The chain combines TRBV5-6 with TRBJ1-3, with unresolved D. This CDR3 is built from 17 residues. Germline V gives CDR1 SGHDT, CDR2 YYEEEE. The V and J ends lost 0 bases and 0 bases respectively, with 13 bases between them. The CDR3 sequence is CASSLGETRLSGNTIYF. The CDR3 DNA follows: TGTGCCAGCAGCTTGGGGGAGACAAGACTCTCTGGAAACACCATATATTTT.

V usage is TRBV30 and J usage is TRBJ2-2; 10 positions match TRBD2. Unmatched junction bases numbered 3, after V lost 0 bases and J lost 5 bases. Germline CDR1 GTSNPN, CDR2 SVGIG (reference sequence). The CDR3 is 15 residues long. CDR3 residues: CAWSVQAGGTGELFF. The CDR3 bases are TGTGCCTGGAGTGTACAAGCGGGAGGGACCGGGGAGCTGTTTTTT.

The chain is built from TRBV27 and TRBJ2-3; no definite D call. Per germline, CDR1 MNHEY and CDR2 SMNVEV (reference sequence). Trimming cost V 0 bases and J 4 bases, with 11 bases left between them. This CDR3 contains 15 residues. Here the CDR3 reads CASSLSFTVPDTQYF. The CDR3 DNA sequence: TGTGCCAGCAGTTTATCATTCACAGTTCCAGATACGCAGTATTTT.

This chain connects TRBV4-3 to TRBJ2-7, with D maybe TRBD1 (6 bases). V gave up 1 base and J gave up 5 bases, with 12 bases separating them. The germline V gene has CDR1 LGHNA and CDR2 YSLEER. CDR3 length: 14 residues. CDR3 region: CASSQGQVPNEQYF. The CDR3 coding sequence is TGCGCCAGCAGCCAAGGACAGGTACCCAACGAGCAGTACTTC.

A note on this clone: Other nucleotide sequences in the sample specify the same CDR3. The rearrangement joins TRBV20-1 to TRBJ1-2; no clear D. This CDR3 is built from 10 residues. Trimming removed 6 bases from V and 7 bases from J, with 9 bases in between. Germline V gene data show CDR1 as DFQATT and CDR2 as SNEGSKA (reference sequence). The chain's CDR3 is CSASDSGYTF. CDR3 nucleotides: TGCAGTGCCTCGGACTCTGGCTACACCTTC.

The J gene is TRBJ1-1, the V gene TRBV9; the D is unclear. The germline V and J ends were trimmed by 3 bases and 5 bases, with 11 bases remaining between them. Germline V lookup: CDR1 SGDLS, CDR2 YYNGEE. The CDR3 contains 13 residues. The CDR3, as DNA: TGTGCCAGCAGCGCTCTTTGGAGGACTGAAGCTTTCTTT. Translating it yields CASSALWRTEAFF. Supplemented by reference TRBV9 and TRBJ1-1, the full variable domain reads DSGVTQTPKHLITATGQRVTLRCSPRSGDLSVYWYQQSLDQGLQFLIQYYNGEERAKGNILERFSAQQFPDLHSELNLSSLELGDSALYFCASSALWRTEAFFGQGTRLTVV.

This clone was seen more than once but under ten times. V usage is TRBV19 and J usage is TRBJ1-1; D remains unclear. CDR1 is LNHDA, CDR2 SQIVND, per germline (reference sequence). V lost 3 bases and J lost 4, with 9 bases in between. This CDR3 contains 13 residues. The CDR3 DNA reads as TGTGCCAGTAGTATCGTGGAGAGCACTGAAGCTTTCTTT. Translating gives CASSIVESTEAFF. Full variable domain (remainder filled in from reference TRBV19 and TRBJ1-1): DGGITQSPKYLFRKEGQNVTLSCEQNLNHDAMYWYRQDPGQGLRLIYYSQIVNDFQKGDIAEGYSVSREKKESFPLTVTSAQKNPTAFYLCASSIVESTEAFFGQGTRLTVV.

This clone was recorded only once. This chain uses TRBV6-5 with TRBJ1-2; 8 bases line up with TRBD1. Per the germline V gene, CDR1 is MNHEY and CDR2 is SVGAGI. The CDR3 sequence is 13 residues long. J lost 7 bases, V lost 6 bases, and 7 bases had no gene match. CDR3 region: CASSPGQGGGYTF. As DNA, the CDR3 is TGTGCCAGCAGCCCCGGACAGGGTGGTGGCTACACCTTC.

This chain links TRBV4-3 with TRBJ2-7; TRBD2 might be the D (7 bases). The CDR3 spans 14 residues. Trimming stripped 3 bases from V and 7 bases from J, with 16 bases between. CDR1 is LGHNA, CDR2 YSLEER, per germline. The CDR3 nucleotides read TGCGCCAGCAGCCAGGTGGGGGGGGCGGGGGAGCAGTACTTC. This gives the protein CASSQVGGAGEQYF.

This clone was seen more than once but under ten times. The chain uses TRBV10-2 and TRBJ1-1, with 7 bases that match TRBD1. Trimming at V came to 6 bases and at J to 3 bases, leaving 4 bases not matched to a gene. Germline CDR1 WSHSY, CDR2 SAAADI. This CDR3 spans 13 amino acids. The CDR3 bases are TGCGCCAGCAGAGACAGGGAGTACACTGAAGCTTTCTTT. Translating gives CASRDREYTEAFF.

The chain combines TRBV18 with TRBJ2-2, with 9 nucleotides matching TRBD1. CDR1 is KGHSH and CDR2 is LQKENI in the germline V gene. The length of the CDR3 is 18 residues. After removal of 3 bases from V and 5 bases from J, the junction contained 13 bases not matched to a gene. CDR3 residues: CASSPRDPGQGRTGELFF. The CDR3 region has the DNA TGTGCCAGCTCACCGCGGGATCCGGGACAGGGAAGAACCGGGGAGCTGTTTTTT.

CDR3 residues: CASRTNRGVTEAFF. The CDR3 bases are TGTGCCAGCAGAACCAACAGGGGGGTCACTGAAGCTTTCTTT. The chain couples TRBV6-5 to TRBJ1-1; 8 nucleotides agree with TRBD1. Germline lookup yields CDR1 MNHEY and CDR2 SVGAGI. The CDR3 contains 14 residues. V trimming: 6 bases; J trimming: 4 bases; junction bases outside the gene matches: 7.

The V and J genes are TRBV6-6 and TRBJ2-7; 10 positions agree with TRBD1. The germline V gene has CDR1 MNHNY and CDR2 SVGAGI (reference sequence). The CDR3 totals 16 residues. After removal of 6 bases from V and 3 bases from J, the junction contained 11 bases not matched to a gene. CDR3 DNA: TGTGCCAGCAGACCGACAGGGGGCGGAAGTCGCTACGAGCAGTACTTC. The encoded protein is CASRPTGGGSRYEQYF.